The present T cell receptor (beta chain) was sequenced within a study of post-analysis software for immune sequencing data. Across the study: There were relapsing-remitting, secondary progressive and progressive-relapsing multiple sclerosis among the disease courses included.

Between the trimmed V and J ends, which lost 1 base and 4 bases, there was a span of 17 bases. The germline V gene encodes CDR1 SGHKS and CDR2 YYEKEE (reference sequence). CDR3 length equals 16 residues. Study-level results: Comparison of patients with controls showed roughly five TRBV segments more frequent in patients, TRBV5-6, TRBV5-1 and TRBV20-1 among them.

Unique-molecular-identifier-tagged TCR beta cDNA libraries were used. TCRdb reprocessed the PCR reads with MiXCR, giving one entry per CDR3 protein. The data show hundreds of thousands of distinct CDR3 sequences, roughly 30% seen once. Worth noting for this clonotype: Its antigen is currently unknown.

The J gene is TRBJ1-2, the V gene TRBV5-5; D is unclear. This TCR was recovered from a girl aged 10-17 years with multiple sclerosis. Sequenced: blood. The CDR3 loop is CASSLHFSGVVYGYTF. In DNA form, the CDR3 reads TGTGCCAGCAGCTTGCATTTTTCTGGAGTGGTCTATGGCTACACCTTC.